The sequence of this T cell receptor (beta chain) was determined in a study of Ad26.COV2.S vaccination and SARS-CoV-2 variants. The overall study: Enrollment placed the donor in the COV1001 Ad26.COV2.S trial arm. Study results and caveats: The TCR breadth and depth analyses may have produced an underestimate of total T cell responses.

Stated treatment: 19 received Ad26.COV2.S at low or high dose, single or two shots; about 5 received placebo; per-sample allocation not given. Material that was analyzed had been drawn on day 63 after the first vaccine or placebo injection. Cohort 1b enrolled adults aged 18-55 years in Boston. Wuhan-strain spike was delivered by a replication-incompetent Ad26 vector. Concerning this clone itself: What it binds is not known.

Repertoires were generated with immunoSEQ multiplex PCR, while TCRdb's copy carries only in-frame clones and drops some. In the table there are hundreds of thousands of clones, approximately 87% of which are singletons. This CDR3 spans 15 amino acids. Per germline, CDR1 SGHTA and CDR2 FQGNSA. The V gene lost 3 bases and the J gene lost 2 bases, with 11 bases spanning the gap. This clonotype originated in a person between 18 and 65 years old who received the Ad26.COV2.S COVID-19 vaccine or a placebo. The sequences come from peripheral blood, collected in a trial of Ad26.COV2.S vaccine versus placebo. The chain recombines TRBV7-2 with TRBJ2-1; D unresolved. The CDR3 spells CASSFSQITYNEQFF. CDR3 nucleotide sequence: TGTGCCAGCAGCTTTAGCCAGATAACCTACAATGAGCAGTTCTTC.